Reported below is one TCR beta chain. Its antigen is as yet unknown. The data belong to a study of T-cell memory formation after mild COVID-19. Broader study findings: Pre-infection memory carried some responding clones, suggesting that cross-reactive memory joined.

One entry per CDR3 protein, called by TCRdb with MiXCR from the 5' RACE reads. Counted here are approximately 260,000 distinct CDR3 sequences, roughly 18% occurring once; the ten biggest clones make up approximately 22%. V was pared by 8 bases and J by 2 bases, with 11 bases between. CDR3 length: 13 amino acids. In germline, CDR1 is SGHTA, CDR2 FQGNSA. The TCR comes from a man between 18 and 29 years old who had mild COVID-19 (a few samples of this study predate the infection). Cell type and time point are not known. The gene calls are TRBV7-2 and TRBJ2-3; no firm D call. Sequenced input: PBMCs or a T cell subset sorted from them (not recorded which). The CDR3: CASEWRNTDTQYF. The CDR3 DNA reads TGTGCCAGCGAATGGAGAAACACAGATACGCAGTATTTT.